Included here is one TCR beta chain sequence, with context. What it recognizes is unknown. The data stem from a study of T cells after yellow fever vaccination. Looking at the study overall: Preparation of fractions with low cell numbers was performed using SMART-Seq v4 Ultra Low Input.

TCR cDNA was made by 5'RACE template switching, adding a universal primer site and UMIs. A single record per CDR3 protein comes from TCRdb applying MiXCR to the 5' RACE reads. Of some 300,000 distinct CDR3 sequences detected, 8.5% to 10% appear once; the ten largest clones hold 3% to 4%. The CDR3 extends over 15 amino acids. Trimming took 4 bases from V and 9 from J, leaving 19 bases between them. Study-level results: The study noted that FACS-sorted repertoires could contain abundant clonotypes contaminating from the bulk population. Reappearance after the booster was observed for most primary-vaccination clones (about 96% CD4, over 70% CD8).

The sample consisted of CD4+ T cells sorted from PBMCs, taken 5 days after the yellow fever booster vaccination. The chain is built from TRBV12-3 or TRBV12-4 and TRBJ2-1, with D possibly matching TRBD1 (6 bases). This TCR was sampled from a man aged 18 to 29 who received the YFV17D yellow fever vaccine. The CDR3 loop reads CASSSQGFLSGEQFF. The CDR3 region has the DNA TGTGCCAGCAGTTCCCAGGGGTTTTTGAGCGGTGAGCAGTTCTTC.